The rows below give T cell receptor beta chains drawn from one sample of a study of regulatory T cells in long-lasting Graves disease. MiXCR, run by TCRdb on the multiplex PCR reads, gives a single entry per CDR3 protein. The repertoire includes 680,000 or so distinct CDR3 sequences, 16% of them detected once, and 18% sits in the top ten. This same sample was also part of a study on T cells in Graves' hyperthyroidism and ophthalmopathy.

The sequencing here drew on peripheral blood mononuclear cells (PBMCs), taken at new diagnosis, from a patient treated with antithyroid drugs. These receptors all stem from a woman aged 30 to 39 with Graves disease. CDR3s include the opening cysteine and the closing phenylalanine or tryptophan. Each record gives: D gene, J gene, clone size, V gene, CDR3 protein, CDR3 DNA. A D gene is named only where the DNA matches it firmly. Clone size appears in some rows only: once, few, many, or a class for an expanded clone.

d_call: .; j_call: TRBJ2-1; clone_size: few; v_call: TRBV27; cdr3_aa: CASSLSEGVGNEQFF; cdr3_nt: TGTGCCAGCAGCTTAAGTGAGGGGGTCGGCAATGAGCAGTTCTTC
d_call: .; j_call: TRBJ1-1; clone_size: many; v_call: TRBV24-1; cdr3_aa: CATSDSRGSNTEAFF; cdr3_nt: TGTGCCACCAGTGATAGCAGGGGATCGAACACTGAAGCTTTCTTT
d_call: .; j_call: TRBJ2-2; clone_size: .; v_call: TRBV5-1; cdr3_aa: CASSGSGEPGELFF; cdr3_nt: TGCGCCAGCAGCGGATCAGGGGAACCCGGGGAGCTGTTTTTT
d_call: TRBD1; j_call: TRBJ2-1; clone_size: .; v_call: TRBV9; cdr3_aa: CASSPPLWQGASYNEQFF; cdr3_nt: TGTGCCAGCAGCCCACCCCTGTGGCAGGGGGCGAGTTATAATGAGCAGTTCTTC
d_call: TRBD2; j_call: TRBJ2-7; clone_size: few; v_call: TRBV10-3; cdr3_aa: CAISRTSGSYEQYF; cdr3_nt: TGTGCCATCAGCAGGACTAGCGGGAGTTACGAGCAGTACTTC
d_call: TRBD1; j_call: TRBJ2-3; clone_size: .; v_call: TRBV18; cdr3_aa: CASSPGQGRTDTQYF; cdr3_nt: TGTGCCAGCTCACCAGGACAGGGTCGCACAGATACGCAGTATTTT
d_call: .; j_call: TRBJ1-4; clone_size: many; v_call: TRBV6-2/TRBV6-3; cdr3_aa: CASSYSITDQGEKLFF; cdr3_nt: TGTGCCAGCAGTTACTCGATTACCGACCAGGGGGAAAAACTGTTTTTT
d_call: TRBD2; j_call: TRBJ2-5; clone_size: .; v_call: TRBV27; cdr3_aa: CASSSLGRREGQETQYF; cdr3_nt: TGTGCCAGCAGTTCTCTAGGCAGGCGGGAGGGTCAAGAGACCCAGTACTTC
d_call: TRBD1; j_call: TRBJ2-2; clone_size: many; v_call: TRBV29-1; cdr3_aa: CSVSRTGLGTGELFF; cdr3_nt: TGCAGCGTTAGCCGGACAGGCCTAGGCACCGGGGAGCTGTTTTTT
d_call: .; j_call: TRBJ2-5; clone_size: few; v_call: TRBV19; cdr3_aa: CATQLGETQYF; cdr3_nt: TGTGCCACCCAACTAGGCGAGACCCAGTACTTC
d_call: TRBD2; j_call: TRBJ2-3; clone_size: once; v_call: TRBV27; cdr3_aa: CASSLMGGVSTDTQYF; cdr3_nt: TGTGCCAGCAGTTTGATGGGGGGGGTTAGCACAGATACGCAGTATTTT
d_call: TRBD1; j_call: TRBJ1-3; clone_size: many; v_call: TRBV28; cdr3_aa: CASTTGASSGNTIYF; cdr3_nt: TGTGCCAGCACGACAGGGGCGAGCTCTGGAAACACCATATATTTT
d_call: .; j_call: TRBJ2-5; clone_size: .; v_call: TRBV12-3/TRBV12-4; cdr3_aa: CASSLLHRGVGEETQYF; cdr3_nt: TGTGCCAGCAGTCTCCTACATCGAGGTGTTGGAGAAGAGACCCAGTACTTC
d_call: TRBD2; j_call: TRBJ2-1; clone_size: many; v_call: TRBV11-3; cdr3_aa: CASSKPGLDNEQFF; cdr3_nt: TGTGCCAGCAGCAAACCGGGACTAGACAATGAGCAGTTCTTC
d_call: .; j_call: TRBJ1-1; clone_size: many; v_call: TRBV5-1; cdr3_aa: CASSLTAVGSAEAFF; cdr3_nt: TGCGCCAGCAGCTTGACCGCGGTGGGCAGCGCTGAAGCTTTCTTT
d_call: .; j_call: TRBJ2-7; clone_size: .; v_call: TRBV27; cdr3_aa: CASYRTAGEQYF; cdr3_nt: TGTGCCAGCTATCGGACAGCCGGCGAGCAGTACTTC
d_call: .; j_call: TRBJ2-2; clone_size: .; v_call: TRBV9; cdr3_aa: CASSPRNSVYSAGELFF; cdr3_nt: TGTGCCAGCAGCCCCCGGAATTCCGTATATTCGGCCGGGGAGCTGTTTTTT
d_call: TRBD1; j_call: TRBJ1-5; clone_size: .; v_call: TRBV7-8; cdr3_aa: CASSPVQGDGNQPQHF; cdr3_nt: TGTGCCAGCAGCCCAGTGCAGGGGGATGGCAATCAGCCCCAGCATTTT
d_call: TRBD1; j_call: TRBJ1-2; clone_size: many; v_call: TRBV28; cdr3_aa: CASSFRSGGFYGYTF; cdr3_nt: TGTGCCAGCAGTTTTAGGTCAGGGGGCTTCTATGGCTACACCTTC
d_call: TRBD2; j_call: TRBJ2-7; clone_size: many; v_call: TRBV20-1; cdr3_aa: CSASLLIAGSKAGEQYF; cdr3_nt: TGCAGTGCTAGCCTTTTAATAGCGGGGTCAAAGGCGGGGGAGCAGTACTTC